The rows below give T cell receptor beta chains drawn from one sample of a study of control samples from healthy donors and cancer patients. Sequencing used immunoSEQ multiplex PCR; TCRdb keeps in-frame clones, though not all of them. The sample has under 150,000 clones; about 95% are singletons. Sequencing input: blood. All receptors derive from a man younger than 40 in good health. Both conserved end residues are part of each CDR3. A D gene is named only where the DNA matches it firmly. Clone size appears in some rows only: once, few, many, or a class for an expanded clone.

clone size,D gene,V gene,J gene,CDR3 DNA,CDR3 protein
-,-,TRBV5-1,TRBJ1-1,TGCGCCAGCGTCCCGATTGCAGGGATTGGTGAAGCTTTCTTT,CASVPIAGIGEAFF
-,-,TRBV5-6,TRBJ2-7,TGTGCCAGCAGCTTGGGTCCTCACGGTAATGAGCAGTACTTC,CASSLGPHGNEQYF
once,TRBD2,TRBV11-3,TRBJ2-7,TGTGCCAGCAGCCCCCGGGGGGGCGAGCAGTACTTC,CASSPRGGEQYF
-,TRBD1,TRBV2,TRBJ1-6,TGTGCCAGCAGCGCCTCCGGGACAGGGTACAATCGGAATAATTCACCCCTCCACTTT,CASSASGTGYNRNNSPLHF
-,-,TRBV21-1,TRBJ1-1,TGTGCCAGCAGCAATACTACGGGGTCGTACACTGAAGCTTTCTTT,CASSNTTGSYTEAFF
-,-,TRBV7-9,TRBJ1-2,TGTGCCAGCAGCTTCGGGGTATTGAGTGGCTACACCTTC,CASSFGVLSGYTF
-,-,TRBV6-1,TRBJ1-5,TGTGCCAGCAGTGAATTTGGGCTTAGCAATCAGCCCCAGCATTTT,CASSEFGLSNQPQHF
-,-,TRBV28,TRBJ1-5,TGTGCCAGCTCCCTCGGGCAGCCCCAGCATTTT,CASSLGQPQHF
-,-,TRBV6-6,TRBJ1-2,TGTGCCAGCAGTCCCGAGAGTTATGGCTACACCTTC,CASSPESYGYTF
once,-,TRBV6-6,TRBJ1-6,TGTGCCAGCAGTTCGGTTAGCTCCTATAATTCACCCCTCCACTTT,CASSSVSSYNSPLHF
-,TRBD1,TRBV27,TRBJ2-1,TGTGCCAGCAGTTTTTCCGGGACAGGGATCAATGAGCAGTTCTTC,CASSFSGTGINEQFF
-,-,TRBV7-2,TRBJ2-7,TGTGCCAGCAGCCTGGGGCAGGTGGGGTCCTACGAGCAGTACTTC,CASSLGQVGSYEQYF
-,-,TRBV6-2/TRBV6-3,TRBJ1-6,TGTGCCAGCAGCCCTTGGGGCTTGAGCTCCTATAATTCACCCCTCCACTTT,CASSPWGLSSYNSPLHF
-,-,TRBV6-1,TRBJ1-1,TGTGCCAGCAGTGACGGCGGTGAAGCTTTCTTT,CASSDGGEAFF
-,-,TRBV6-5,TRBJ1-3,TGTGCCAGCATGTTGTCCTCTGGAAACACCATATATTTT,CASMLSSGNTIYF
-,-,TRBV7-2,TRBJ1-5,TGTGCCAGCAGCTTGAGCAATCAGCCCCAGCATTTT,CASSLSNQPQHF
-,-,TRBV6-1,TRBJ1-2,TGTGCCAGCAGTGAAATCACAGACAACTATGGCTACACCTTC,CASSEITDNYGYTF
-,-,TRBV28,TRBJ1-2,TGTGCCAGCAGTTTACCGATTCCAGGGGTGGGCTACACCTTC,CASSLPIPGVGYTF
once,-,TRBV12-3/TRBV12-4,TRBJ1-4,TGTGCCAGCAGTTCCCGCTGGATTGAAAAACTGTTTTTT,CASSSRWIEKLFF
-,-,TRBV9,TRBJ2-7,TGTGCCAGCAGCGTAGTTTCAAACTCCTACGAGCAGTACTTC,CASSVVSNSYEQYF
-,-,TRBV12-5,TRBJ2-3,TGTGCTAGTGGTTTGATAGGCACAGATACGCAGTATTTT,CASGLIGTDTQYF
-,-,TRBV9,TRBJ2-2,TGTGCCAGCAGCGCAAACAGGGTCGACACCGGGGAGCTGTTTTTT,CASSANRVDTGELFF
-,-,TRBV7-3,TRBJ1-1,TGTGCCAGCAGCTTTGCAGGGGACACTGAAGCTTTCTTT,CASSFAGDTEAFF
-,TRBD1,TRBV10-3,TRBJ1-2,TGTGCCATCAGTGGGGGACAGGGGGCGTCTAACTATGGCTACACCTTC,CAISGGQGASNYGYTF
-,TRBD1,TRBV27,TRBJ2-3,TGTGCCAGCAGTTTACAGGGGGCCTGGACGCAGTATTTT,CASSLQGAWTQYF
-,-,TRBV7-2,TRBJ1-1,TGTGCCAGCAGCTTAGCCGAGAACACTGAAGCTTTCTTT,CASSLAENTEAFF
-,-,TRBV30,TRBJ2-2,TGTGCCTGGAGTTGGGGAAGAACCGGGGAGCTGTTTTTT,CAWSWGRTGELFF
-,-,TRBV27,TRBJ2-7,TGTGCCAGCAGTTTGGGTAGGGCCTACGAGCAGTACTTC,CASSLGRAYEQYF
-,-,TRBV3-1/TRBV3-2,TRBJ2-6,TGTGCCAGCAGCCAAAGTCTAAGCTCTGGGGCCAACGTCCTGACTTTC,CASSQSLSSGANVLTF
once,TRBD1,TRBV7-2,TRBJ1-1,TGTGCCAGCAGACCCGACAGGGGTGGGACTGAAGCTTTCTTT,CASRPDRGGTEAFF
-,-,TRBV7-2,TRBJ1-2,TGTGCCAGCAGCTTAACCCCTTGGGGGGGAGAAGGCTACACCTTC,CASSLTPWGGEGYTF
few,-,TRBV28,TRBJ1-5,TGTGCCAGCAGTTTAATTAGCAATCAGCCCCAGCATTTT,CASSLISNQPQHF
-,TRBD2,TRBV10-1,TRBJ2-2,TGCGCCAGTTATCGGCGGGGGGGTTCCACCGGGGAGCTGTTTTTT,CASYRRGGSTGELFF
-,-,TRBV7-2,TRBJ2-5,TGTGCCAGCAGTTCAGACAGGCGGGAGACCCAGTACTTC,CASSSDRRETQYF
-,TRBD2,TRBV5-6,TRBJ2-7,TGTGCCAGCAGCTCGCCTACTAGCGGGGGTACCTACGAGCAGTACTTC,CASSSPTSGGTYEQYF
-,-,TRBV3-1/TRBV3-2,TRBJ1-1,TGTGCCAGCGGACGGAACACTGAAGCTTTCTTT,CASGRNTEAFF
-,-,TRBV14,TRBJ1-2,TGTGCCAGCAGTTCCCTTAATACTAACTATGGCTACACCTTC,CASSSLNTNYGYTF
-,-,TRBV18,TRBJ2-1,TGTGCCAGCTCTCATTGGACAGCCCCGAGCTCCTACAATGAGCAGTTCTTC,CASSHWTAPSSYNEQFF
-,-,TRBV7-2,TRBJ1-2,TGTGCCAGCAGCCCTCCTTCAGGGATCGGTGGCTACACCTTC,CASSPPSGIGGYTF
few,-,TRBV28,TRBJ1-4,TGTGCCAGCAGTTTACAGTGGAATGAAAAACTGTTTTTT,CASSLQWNEKLFF
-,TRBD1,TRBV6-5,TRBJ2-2,TGTGCCAGCAGTTACCGAGGACAGGGCCCAACCGGGGAGCTGTTTTTT,CASSYRGQGPTGELFF
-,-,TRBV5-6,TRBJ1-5,TGTGCCAGCAGTCCTCAGTGGGGCAATCAGCCCCAGCATTTT,CASSPQWGNQPQHF